A single sample is the source of the 11 T cell receptor beta chains below, sequenced in a study of T cells after yellow fever vaccination. TCRdb processed the 5' RACE reads anew with MiXCR; each CDR3 protein has one entry. The table includes about 320,000 distinct CDR3 sequences, approximately 12% detected once. The sample here was CD4+ T cells sorted from PBMCs, taken 15 days after the yellow fever booster vaccination. Every receptor here comes from a young man who received the YFV17D yellow fever vaccine.

A few counts support this clonotype. V usage is TRBV7-2 and J usage is TRBJ2-5; D unclear. V lost 1 base to trimming and J lost 1 base, with 10 bases between them. The CDR3 covers 15 residues. Germline CDR1 SGHTA, CDR2 FQGNSA. Here the CDR3 DNA reads TGTGCCAGCAGCTTAGGGGAATGGGGCCAAGAGACCCAGTACTTC. As protein: CASSLGEWGQETQYF. Full variable domain (remainder filled in from reference TRBV7-2 and TRBJ2-5): GAGVSQSPSNKVTEKGKDVELRCDPISGHTALYWYRQSLGQGLEFLIYFQGNSAPDKSGLPSDRFSAERTGGSVSTLTIQRTQQEDSAVYLCASSLGEWGQETQYFGPGTRLLVL.

The chain combines TRBV7-2 with TRBJ2-3; TRBD2 is a possible D gene (6 bases). V lost 5 bases, J lost 8 bases, and 17 bases lay in between. CDR3 length equals 14 residues. The germline V gene encodes CDR1 SGHTA and CDR2 FQGNSA. The CDR3 spells CASSREPGLGTQYF. Here the CDR3 DNA reads TGTGCCAGCAGCCGGGAGCCGGGCTTGGGTACGCAGTATTTT.

The genes are TRBV6-5 and TRBJ2-7; D unclear. V was clipped by 6 bases and J by 0 bases, with 15 bases between them. CDR1 and CDR2 (germline): MNHEY, SVGAGI. This CDR3 comprises 15 residues. The CDR3 sequence is CASSRSKRASYEQYF. The DNA of the CDR3 is TGTGCCAGCAGCCGCTCGAAACGAGCCTCCTACGAGCAGTACTTC.

The gene calls are TRBV20-1 and TRBJ2-3; possible D gene TRBD2, 6 bases. Germline values: CDR1 DFQATT, CDR2 SNEGSKA (reference sequence). The CDR3 extends over 18 amino acids. The V gene lost 0 bases and the J gene lost 0 bases, with 19 bases spanning the gap. CDR3 sequence (DNA): TGCAGTGCTAGAGATGGCCAGTCAGGCGGGGATAGCACAGATACGCAGTATTTT. Its protein is CSARDGQSGGDSTDTQYF.

This clonotype was observed a handful of times. The chain has TRBV7-9 and TRBJ1-4; no clear D. Trimming took 8 bases from V and 4 from J, leaving 11 bases between them. CDR3 size: 13 residues. CDR1 is SEHNR, CDR2 FQNEAQ, per germline (reference sequence). The CDR3 nucleotides are TGTGCCAGCTCCCGGGAGGATAATGAAAAACTGTTTTTT. Protein product: CASSREDNEKLFF.

There are a few counts of this clonotype. The gene calls are TRBV12-3 or TRBV12-4 and TRBJ1-3; D is undetermined. V shed 3 bases and J shed 9 bases, with 9 bases lying between them. The CDR3 is 12 residues long. In DNA form, the CDR3 reads TGTGCCAGCAGTTTTTATTATGGCACCATATATTTT. Protein sequence: CASSFYYGTIYF.

The rearrangement joins TRBV7-2 to TRBJ2-5; possibly TRBD2 for D (7 bases). This CDR3 region has 15 residues. V lost 3 bases, J lost 5 bases, and 16 bases lay in between. The germline CDR1 and CDR2 sequences are SGHTA and FQGNSA. CDR3 sequence (DNA): TGTGCCAGCAGCTTCCAACGGGGGGCAGGGGAGACCCAGTACTTC. Its protein product is CASSFQRGAGETQYF. Supplemented by reference TRBV7-2 and TRBJ2-5, the full variable domain reads GAGVSQSPSNKVTEKGKDVELRCDPISGHTALYWYRQSLGQGLEFLIYFQGNSAPDKSGLPSDRFSAERTGGSVSTLTIQRTQQEDSAVYLCASSFQRGAGETQYFGPGTRLLVL.

The chain carries TRBV5-1 and TRBJ2-7, with 8 nucleotides matching TRBD1. The CDR3 contains 13 residues. The germline CDR1 and CDR2 sequences are SGHRS and YFSETQ. Trimming at V came to 5 bases and at J to 5 bases, leaving 6 bases not matched to a gene. The CDR3 region is CASSRQGSHEQYF. CDR3 DNA sequence: TGCGCCAGCAGTCGACAGGGGAGCCACGAGCAGTACTTC.

This clonotype was seen more than once but under ten times. CDR3 nucleotides: TGCAGCGTCCCTCTCGGGGGGCGCCCAGATACGCAGTATTTT. This encodes CSVPLGGRPDTQYF. The rearrangement joins TRBV29-1 to TRBJ2-3; D might be TRBD2 (7 bases). This CDR3 has 14 residues. Between the trimmed V and J ends, which lost 6 bases and 4 bases, there was a span of 17 bases. CDR1 is SQVTM, CDR2 ANQGSEA, per germline.

The rearrangement joins TRBV7-9 to TRBJ1-1, with D maybe TRBD1 (5 bases). The V and J ends lost 3 bases and 2 bases respectively, with 13 bases between them. This CDR3 has 15 residues. Germline values: CDR1 SEHNR, CDR2 FQNEAQ (reference sequence). In DNA, the CDR3 is TGTGCCAGCAGCTTCCGAGGGGATGGAAACACTGAAGCTTTCTTT. Its translation is CASSFRGDGNTEAFF. Looking up the rest from reference TRBV7-9 and TRBJ1-1 gives the full variable domain: DTGVSQNPRHKITKRGQNVTFRCDPISEHNRLYWYRQTLGQGPEFLTYFQNEAQLEKSRLLSDRFSAERPKGSFSTLEIQRTEQGDSAMYLCASSFRGDGNTEAFFGQGTRLTVV.

The chain employs TRBV18 and TRBJ1-2; D is ambiguous. The germline V gene has CDR1 KGHSH and CDR2 LQKENI. Trimming stripped 4 bases from V and 1 base from J, with 13 bases between. The CDR3 contains 15 residues. The DNA of the CDR3 is TGTGCCAGCTCACGATCAGCAGTTCTTAACTATGGCTACACCTTC. The encoded protein is CASSRSAVLNYGYTF. The full variable domain, its missing parts supplied by reference TRBV18 and TRBJ1-2, is NAGVMQNPRHLVRRRGQEARLRCSPMKGHSHVYWYRQLPEEGLKFMVYLQKENIIDESGMPKERFSAEFPKEGPSILRIQQVVRGDSAAYFCASSRSAVLNYGYTFGSGTRLTVV.